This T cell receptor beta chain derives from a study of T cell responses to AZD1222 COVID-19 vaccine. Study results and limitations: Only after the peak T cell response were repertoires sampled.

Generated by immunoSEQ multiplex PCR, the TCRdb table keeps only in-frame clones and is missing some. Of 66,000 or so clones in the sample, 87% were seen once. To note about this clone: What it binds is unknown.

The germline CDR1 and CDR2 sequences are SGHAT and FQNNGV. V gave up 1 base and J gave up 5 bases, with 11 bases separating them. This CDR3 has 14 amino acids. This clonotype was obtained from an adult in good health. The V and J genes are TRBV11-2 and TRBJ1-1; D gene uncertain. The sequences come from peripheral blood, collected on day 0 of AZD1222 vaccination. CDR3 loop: CASSLGQGRTEAFF. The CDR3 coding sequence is TGTGCCAGCAGCTTAGGTCAAGGTCGGACTGAAGCTTTCTTT.